The rows below give T cell receptor beta chains drawn from one sample of a study of blood T cell repertoires in COVID-19. Repertoires were generated with immunoSEQ multiplex PCR, while TCRdb's copy carries only in-frame clones and drops some. The sample lists roughly 180,000 clones; around 85% were seen once. Sequences were obtained from peripheral blood. The receptors come from a woman aged 55-70 years with acute or convalescent COVID-19. CDR3s include the opening cysteine and the closing phenylalanine or tryptophan. D genes are given only for firm matches. Expanded clones are given a class, and other clones once, few, many or no size at all.

d_gene	j_gene	v_gene	abundance	CDR3aa	CDR3nt
.	TRBJ1-4	TRBV18	.	CASSPRRGPNEKLFF	TGTGCCAGCTCACCCCGACGTGGGCCTAATGAAAAACTGTTTTTT
TRBD1	TRBJ1-6	TRBV15	.	CATSRDRQGDSPLHF	TGTGCCACCAGCAGAGATCGACAGGGGGACTCACCCCTCCACTTT
.	TRBJ2-3	TRBV7-5	.	CARSLLKRELRTDTQYF	TGTGCCAGAAGCTTACTCAAGCGGGAGTTGCGCACAGATACGCAGTATTTT
TRBD2	TRBJ2-1	TRBV27	.	CASRSSGRSEQFF	TGTGCCAGCAGGTCTAGCGGGAGAAGTGAGCAGTTCTTC
TRBD1	TRBJ1-2	TRBV5-1	few	CASSLAGQGSGYTF	TGCGCCAGCAGCTTGGCGGGACAGGGAAGTGGCTACACCTTC
.	TRBJ2-2	TRBV11-3	.	CASSREGELFF	TGTGCCAGCAGCCGAGAGGGGGAGCTGTTTTTT
TRBD2	TRBJ2-1	TRBV4-1	.	CASSHPGAGGNEQFF	TGCGCCAGCAGCCACCCCGGGGCGGGGGGCAATGAGCAGTTCTTC
TRBD2	TRBJ2-7	TRBV2	.	CASRLLTSGSYEQYF	TGTGCCAGCAGACTACTGACTAGCGGCTCCTACGAGCAGTACTTC
TRBD1	TRBJ2-7	TRBV3-1/TRBV3-2	.	CASSLADRGPYEQYF	TGTGCCAGCAGCCTAGCGGACAGGGGCCCCTACGAGCAGTACTTC
.	TRBJ2-3	TRBV11-2	once	CASSLGRDTQYF	TGTGCCAGCAGCTTAGGGCGGGATACGCAGTATTTT
.	TRBJ1-2	TRBV6-5	.	CASALQGYYGYTF	TGTGCCAGCGCATTACAGGGCTACTATGGCTACACCTTC
.	TRBJ1-6	TRBV7-3	.	CASSPRTDNSYNSPLHF	TGTGCCAGCAGCCCCCGGACAGACAACTCCTATAATTCACCCCTCCACTTT
TRBD2	TRBJ2-1	TRBV11-2	.	CASSTGLAGYLGEQFF	TGTGCCAGCAGCACGGGACTAGCGGGATATCTCGGTGAGCAGTTCTTC
.	TRBJ2-5	TRBV27	.	CASSHRAETQYF	TGTGCCAGCAGTCACAGGGCGGAGACCCAGTACTTC
.	TRBJ1-4	TRBV11-2	.	CASSSPGEKLFF	TGTGCCAGCAGCTCCCCAGGGGAAAAACTGTTTTTT
.	TRBJ1-1	TRBV5-1	.	CASSLAFGGTEAFF	TGCGCCAGCAGCTTGGCCTTCGGGGGAACTGAAGCTTTCTTT
.	TRBJ1-5	TRBV2	.	CASNRRNQPQHF	TGTGCCAGCAACAGACGCAATCAGCCCCAGCATTTT
TRBD1	TRBJ1-2	TRBV7-9	.	CASGIGQGAYTF	TGTGCCAGCGGCATCGGACAGGGGGCCTACACCTTC
TRBD1	TRBJ1-2	TRBV30	.	CAWRTAGTGGGYTF	TGTGCCTGGAGAACCGCAGGGACAGGGGGAGGCTACACCTTC
TRBD1	TRBJ1-1	TRBV5-1	.	CASSLPVGQGESEAFF	TGCGCCAGCAGCTTACCGGTCGGACAGGGGGAATCCGAAGCTTTCTTT
TRBD1	TRBJ1-2	TRBV7-2	.	CASSSYGQGVDGYTF	TGTGCCAGCAGCTCATACGGACAGGGTGTAGATGGCTACACCTTC
TRBD1	TRBJ1-5	TRBV29-1	few	CSVSIGQGQPQHF	TGCAGCGTTTCCATCGGACAGGGGCAGCCCCAGCATTTT
.	TRBJ1-5	TRBV9	.	CASSVAGGSNQPQHF	TGTGCCAGCAGCGTAGCCGGGGGAAGCAATCAGCCCCAGCATTTT
.	TRBJ1-1	TRBV5-1	.	CASSHQVGQVNTEAFF	TGCGCCAGCAGTCACCAAGTTGGCCAGGTCAACACTGAAGCTTTCTTT
.	TRBJ1-1	TRBV6-5	.	CASSSPLWNTEAFF	TGTGCCAGCAGCTCCCCCCTCTGGAACACTGAAGCTTTCTTT
.	TRBJ1-2	TRBV3-1/TRBV3-2	.	CASSQEPGARGYTF	TGTGCCAGCAGCCAAGAGCCAGGGGCGCGCGGCTACACCTTC
.	TRBJ2-1	TRBV24-1	.	CATSGPYNEQFF	TGTGCCACCAGTGGGCCGTACAATGAGCAGTTCTTC
.	TRBJ1-5	TRBV7-8	.	CASSPAGLSNQPQHF	TGTGCCAGCAGCCCCGCGGGGCTAAGCAATCAGCCCCAGCATTTT
.	TRBJ1-5	TRBV19	.	CASSIEGHTNQPQHF	TGTGCCAGTAGTATAGAGGGACATACTAATCAGCCCCAGCATTTT
TRBD1	TRBJ1-1	TRBV19	.	CASNQGGGTEAFF	TGTGCCAGTAACCAAGGGGGCGGCACTGAAGCTTTCTTT
.	TRBJ1-5	TRBV5-5	once	CASTALSGRGDQPQHF	TGTGCCAGCACCGCTCTTTCAGGGCGCGGCGATCAGCCCCAGCATTTT
.	TRBJ1-2	TRBV30	.	CAWSEPPTGRYGYTF	TGTGCCTGGAGTGAACCCCCTACAGGACGCTATGGCTACACCTTC
.	TRBJ1-2	TRBV6-5	.	CASSPYLGGGYTF	TGTGCCAGCAGCCCATATCTTGGAGGTGGCTACACCTTC
.	TRBJ2-3	TRBV9	.	CASSGPGQRTDTQYF	TGTGCCAGCAGCGGACCGGGACAACGCACAGATACGCAGTATTTT
TRBD1	TRBJ1-2	TRBV30	.	CAWSRDSYSYGYTF	TGTGCCTGGAGCAGGGACAGTTACAGCTATGGCTACACCTTC
TRBD2	TRBJ2-5	TRBV7-9	.	CASSLGGLAEETQYF	TGTGCCAGCAGCCTAGGTGGGCTAGCGGAAGAGACCCAGTACTTC
TRBD1	TRBJ2-7	TRBV5-5	.	CASSRVPAGTGRNEQYF	TGTGCCAGCAGCCGCGTTCCCGCCGGGACAGGGCGAAACGAGCAGTACTTC
TRBD1	TRBJ2-2	TRBV11-3	.	CASSSGGPTGELFF	TGTGCCAGCAGCTCAGGGGGCCCCACCGGGGAGCTGTTTTTT
.	TRBJ1-2	TRBV5-8	.	CASSFGAVNYGYTF	TGTGCCAGCAGCTTCGGAGCAGTCAACTATGGCTACACCTTC
.	TRBJ2-4	TRBV19	once	CPSGVSKNIQYF	TGTCCCTCGGGAGTTTCCAAAAACATTCAGTACTTC
TRBD1	TRBJ1-1	TRBV3-1/TRBV3-2	.	CASSPVRGEAFF	TGTGCCAGCAGCCCCGTCAGGGGGGAAGCTTTCTTT